A single T cell receptor beta chain is shown here with its context. Its matching antigen is unknown. This entry belongs to a study of cytomegalovirus exposure and HLA in healthy donors. About the study: As an earlier analysis found, around 200 million T cells yielded about 120 million unique TCR beta sequences. Samples from HLA-typed donors yielded around 85 million unique TCRs in an early data release. Of several hundred genotyped donors, about 81% grouped in the Caucasian-associated ancestry cluster. Whole-study results and caveats: TCR beta chains numbering some 160 were designated cytomegalovirus-associated.

The PCR employed 60 Vbeta primers together with 13 Jbeta primers. Using immunoSEQ multiplex PCR, the repertoire was profiled, and TCRdb retains in-frame clones only, with some absent. The data show 70,000 to 90,000 clones, roughly 80% seen once. Sequencing was carried out using PBMCs. This clonotype was sampled from a man aged 35 to 55 in good health and CMV-seronegative.

CDR3 bases: TGTGCCAGCAGCGTAGATAGCCCGACGGGGGATACGCAGTATTTT. Protein sequence: CASSVDSPTGDTQYF. The V and J genes are TRBV9 and TRBJ2-3, with D possibly matching TRBD2 (5 bases). The length of the CDR3 is 15 residues. CDR1 and CDR2 from the germline V gene are SGDLS and YYNGEE. Trimming stripped 0 bases from V and 6 bases from J, with 14 bases between.